These T cell receptor beta chains were read from a single sample in a study of CD4 and CD8 cells across lung adenocarcinoma regions. MiXCR, run by TCRdb on the PCR reads, gives a single entry per CDR3 protein. Of 10,000 to 11,000 distinct CDR3 sequences in the sample, roughly 50% were seen once. The sample comprised CD4+ T cells from the center of a lung tumor. All receptors derive from a male donor with lung adenocarcinoma. The CD4 and CD8 labels of this study may be unreliable. Each CDR3 is given with its conserved first and last residue. D genes are given only for firm matches. Clone sizes are given selectively: once, few, many, or a class where the clone is expanded.

CDR3 length	V gene	D gene	clone size	J gene	CDR3 DNA	CDR3 protein
13	TRBV6-5	.	medium-sized	TRBJ2-1	TGTGCCAGCAGTTACGGGGTGGGGGTTGAGCAGTTCTTC	CASSYGVGVEQFF
15	TRBV6-1	.	many	TRBJ1-2	TGTGCCAGCAGCAAGGGACACAGTCCTAACTATGGCTACACCTTC	CASSKGHSPNYGYTF
17	TRBV6-1	TRBD1	.	TRBJ2-3	TGTGCCAGCAGTGTACGTGTCGAGGCTGTGAGCACAGGGGCGCAGTATTTT	CASSVRVEAVSTGAQYF
16	TRBV7-2	.	.	TRBJ1-1	TGTGCCAGCAGCTTAAGTACAGGGTTGTCCAACACTGAAGCTTTCTTT	CASSLSTGLSNTEAFF
15	TRBV6-5	TRBD2	.	TRBJ2-1	TGTGCCAGCAGTTATGGACTAGCGGGTTTCAATGAGCAGTTCTTC	CASSYGLAGFNEQFF
14	TRBV6-5	.	many	TRBJ1-2	TGTGCCAGCAGTTACGGAGACGAGAGCTATGGCTACACCTTC	CASSYGDESYGYTF
15	TRBV28	.	medium-sized	TRBJ2-7	TGTGCCAGCAGTTTCTATAGCGGCAGGGGCTACGAGCAGTACTTC	CASSFYSGRGYEQYF
12	TRBV10-1	.	.	TRBJ2-7	TGCGCCAGCAGTGAGGGCTTCTACGAGCAGTACTTC	CASSEGFYEQYF
14	TRBV20-1	.	.	TRBJ1-3	TGCAGTGCTTACGACACGAACTCTGGAAACACCATATATTTT	CSAYDTNSGNTIYF
13	TRBV5-3	.	medium-sized	TRBJ2-7	TGTGCCAGAAGCGACTCGACGAACTACGAGCAGTACTTC	CARSDSTNYEQYF
15	TRBV6-1	TRBD2	.	TRBJ2-3	TGTGCCAGCAGTGAGACTAGCGGGGACCAAGATACCCAGTATTTT	CASSETSGDQDTQYF
14	TRBV20-1	.	few	TRBJ1-1	TGCAGTGCTGCCCGAAACAGGGCGAACACTGAAGCTTTCTTT	CSAARNRANTEAFF
15	TRBV10-3	.	.	TRBJ2-3	TGTGCCGGGGGTGACGGGGGCGGGGACCCAGATACCCAGTATTTC	CAGGDGGGDPDTQYF
13	TRBV27	.	medium-sized	TRBJ2-7	TGTGCCACTAGGGGGGGGCGCTCCTACGAGCAGTACTTC	CATRGGRSYEQYF
15	TRBV27	TRBD1	few	TRBJ2-5	TGTGCCAGCAGAGATCCGGGACAGCACCAAGAGACCCAGTACTTC	CASRDPGQHQETQYF
19	TRBV6-1	.	many	TRBJ1-4	TGTGCCAGCAGTGAAGGAAGGCTTCGTTACAGTTGGGGGAAAGAAAAACTGTTTTTT	CASSEGRLRYSWGKEKLFF
14	TRBV6-1	.	once	TRBJ2-5	TGTGCCAGCACCGAGGGCCCCTCGACTAACACCCAGAATTTC	CASTEGPSTNTQNF
16	TRBV6-1	.	.	TRBJ2-3	TGTGCCAGCAGTGAAATGGGGGGGGGCGTTAAAAATACGCAGTATTTT	CASSEMGGGVKNTQYF
17	TRBV27	TRBD2	once	TRBJ2-5	TGTGCCAGCAGAGCGGGGGTCGTGGCCCGTGACCAAGAGACGCAGTACTTC	CASRAGVVARDQETQYF
17	TRBV12-3/TRBV12-4	TRBD2	.	TRBJ2-1	TGTGCCAGTCTGACTAGCGGGAGGCCTAGCTCCTACAATGAGCAGTTCTTC	CASLTSGRPSSYNEQFF
13	TRBV27	.	.	TRBJ2-6	TGTGCCAGCAGTTCCCGTGGGGCCAACGTCCAGAATTTC	CASSSRGANVQNF
14	TRBV6-2/TRBV6-3	.	.	TRBJ2-1	TGTGCCAGCACTCCTTGGAGCAGGGACAATGAGCAGTTCTTC	CASTPWSRDNEQFF
15	TRBV7-2	.	.	TRBJ2-7	TGTGCCAGCACCAACCGTGAGGGCCGCTCCTACGAGCAGTACTTC	CASTNREGRSYEQYF
16	TRBV27	.	.	TRBJ2-5	TGTGCCAGCGCGGGGAGGGGGGGGCGGGACCAAGAGACCCAGTACTTC	CASAGRGGRDQETQYF
16	TRBV28	.	many	TRBJ1-2	TGTGCCAGCAGTTTAGATCATTTGACGGCGCTCTATGGCTACACCTTC	CASSLDHLTALYGYTF
14	TRBV10-2	.	.	TRBJ2-5	TGCGCCAGCAGCGCAGGGGAACAGAGAGAGACCCAGTACTTC	CASSAGEQRETQYF
15	TRBV11-3	.	medium-sized	TRBJ2-7	TGTGCCAGCAGCTTCCACAGGGAATTTGCCTACGAGCAGTACTTC	CASSFHREFAYEQYF
15	TRBV7-3	.	.	TRBJ2-4	TGTGCCAGCAGCTTGGGTGTGAGTGCCAAAAACATTCAGTACTTC	CASSLGVSAKNIQYF
18	TRBV4-1	TRBD1	many	TRBJ2-6	TGCGCCAGCAGCCAAGCTGGACAGGGGAGGTCTGGGGCCAACGTCCTGACTTTC	CASSQAGQGRSGANVLTF
17	TRBV10-1	.	few	TRBJ2-1	TGCGCCAGCAGCGATCCCCACGGCACGGAGGCCCTGAATGAGCAGTTCTTC	CASSDPHGTEALNEQFF
14	TRBV27	.	.	TRBJ2-5	TGTGCCAGCGGATTGGGGGGACCTTGGGAGACCCAGTACTTC	CASGLGGPWETQYF